The clone carrying this TCR beta chain was seen at least ten times. Its antigen is unknown. The sample is drawn from a study of T cell repertoires in cytomegalovirus infection. Study-level results: Frequencies of public TCR beta families were cumulated, and this identified carriers of CMV plus the relevant HLA. Ex vivo, HLA-C-restricted CMV-specific TCR beta clonotypes prevailed over the rest of the response.

The germline V and J ends were trimmed by 7 bases and 3 bases, with 15 bases remaining between them. The germline V gene encodes CDR1 ENHRY and CDR2 SYGVKD. The CDR3 extends over 14 amino acids. TCRdb redid the calling of the reads with MiXCR, one entry per CDR3 protein. The sample has 90,000 to 130,000 distinct CDR3 sequences; over 9.5% are singletons. Sequencing input: PBMCs, sequenced either directly or after in vitro stimulation (not recorded which). This clonotype was sampled from a human donor in good health (CMV status not recorded). Some clones in this sample may be carry-over from other donors' samples. The chain links TRBV10-3 to TRBJ1-2; tentative D call: TRBD1 (6 bases). CDR3 DNA: TGTGCCATCAACCGAGGGGGTATAGACTATGGCTACACCTTC. Protein sequence: CAINRGGIDYGYTF.